The 14 T cell receptor beta chains below all came from one sample that was sequenced in a study of early T cells in non-severe SARS-CoV-2 infection. One entry per CDR3 protein results from TCRdb running MiXCR on the 5' RACE reads. The sample records approximately 65,000 distinct CDR3 sequences, roughly a tenth being singletons. Sequencing was performed on whole blood. These receptors all come from an adult who was a healthcare worker with PCR-confirmed SARS-CoV-2 infection or an uninfected control (not recorded which).

This clonotype was picked up many times. This CDR3 reads CASSPSGTNNSPLHF. The CDR3 DNA sequence: TGTGCCAGCAGTCCCTCCGGGACAAATAATTCACCCCTCCACTTT. The V gene is TRBV3-1, the J gene TRBJ1-6; perhaps TRBD1 as D (6 bases). Germline CDR1 reads LGHDT; CDR2 reads YNNKEL (reference sequence). The CDR3 extends over 15 amino acids. Trimming removed 6 bases at V and 5 bases at J, with 14 bases between.

This clonotype was detected only a few times. The rearrangement uses TRBV7-8 and TRBJ2-5; tentatively, D is TRBD2 (6 bases). From germline, CDR1 is SGHVS and CDR2 FQNEAQ. V lost 6 bases, J lost 4 bases, and 9 bases lay in between. The CDR3 is 12 residues long. This CDR3 is CASRPGGETQYF. DNA of the CDR3: TGTGCCAGCAGGCCCGGGGGAGAGACCCAGTACTTC.

This clonotype has a handful of counts. The rearrangement joins TRBV7-2 to TRBJ1-6; D not certain. Germline CDR1 SGHTA, CDR2 FQGNSA. V was shortened by 2 bases and J by 7 bases, with 12 bases between the two germline ends. This CDR3 region has 15 residues. The CDR3 is CASSLIGPINSPLHF. The CDR3 DNA is TGTGCCAGCAGCTTAATCGGGCCGATCAATTCACCCCTCCACTTT.

This clonotype has ten or more counts. This rearrangement joins TRBV7-9 to TRBJ2-1; D is uncertain. CDR1 SEHNR and CDR2 FQNEAQ come from the germline V gene (reference sequence). V was clipped by 4 bases and J by 0 bases, with 10 bases between them. The CDR3 loop spans 15 amino acids. Here the CDR3 reads CASSSAGFSYNEQFF. CDR3 in DNA: TGTGCCAGCAGCTCCGCAGGTTTCTCCTACAATGAGCAGTTCTTC. Full variable domain (rest looked up from reference TRBV7-9 and TRBJ2-1): DTGVSQNPRHKITKRGQNVTFRCDPISEHNRLYWYRQTLGQGPEFLTYFQNEAQLEKSRLLSDRFSAERPKGSFSTLEIQRTEQGDSAMYLCASSSAGFSYNEQFFGPGTRLTVL.

This clonotype has ten or more counts. The chain recombines TRBV11-2 with TRBJ2-1, with TRBD2 matching 8 bases. From germline, CDR1 is SGHAT and CDR2 FQNNGV. There are 15 residues in the CDR3. V shed 5 bases, J shed 6 bases, and the junction held 9 bases outside the gene matches. The CDR3 region is CASSPGTRGINEQFF. The CDR3 DNA reads as TGTGCCAGCAGCCCAGGGACTAGAGGTATCAATGAGCAGTTCTTC.

This clonotype has a count of ten or more. This chain links TRBV7-2 with TRBJ2-1; 9 nucleotides align to TRBD2. This CDR3 has 15 residues. V was pared by 5 bases and J by 8 bases, with 10 bases of the junction left unmatched. Germline V lookup: CDR1 SGHTA, CDR2 FQGNSA. DNA for the CDR3: TGTGCCAGCAGCCTTAGCGGGAGTAAAGTTGATGAGCAGTTCTTC. Translated, it gives CASSLSGSKVDEQFF. Together with reference TRBV7-2 and TRBJ2-1, the CDR3 gives the full variable domain: GAGVSQSPSNKVTEKGKDVELRCDPISGHTALYWYRQSLGQGLEFLIYFQGNSAPDKSGLPSDRFSAERTGGSVSTLTIQRTQQEDSAVYLCASSLSGSKVDEQFFGPGTRLTVL.

The chain couples TRBV11-2 to TRBJ2-7; D remains unclear. V was cut by 5 bases and J by 1 base, with 15 bases left in between. Germline CDR1 reads SGHAT; CDR2 reads FQNNGV. The CDR3 spans 15 residues. Here the CDR3 reads CASSDGRLKSYEQYF. For the CDR3, the DNA is TGTGCCAGCAGCGACGGACGCTTGAAATCCTACGAGCAGTACTTC. Full variable domain (outside the CDR3, taken from reference TRBV11-2 and TRBJ2-7): EAGVAQSPRYKIIEKRQSVAFWCNPISGHATLYWYQQILGQGPKLLIQFQNNGVVDDSQLPKDRFSAERLKGVDSTLKIQPAKLEDSAVYLCASSDGRLKSYEQYFGPGTRLTVT.

This clonotype was observed a handful of times. The chain couples TRBV20-1 to TRBJ1-6; 7 bases fit TRBD1. From germline, CDR1 is DFQATT and CDR2 SNEGSKA (reference sequence). The CDR3 is 17 amino acids. The trim removed 3 bases at V and 7 bases at J, leaving 15 bases unmatched. CDR3 coding DNA: TGCAGTGCTAGGCCCCCGACAGGGTCTTACTCCAATTCACCCCTCCACTTT. This codes for CSARPPTGSYSNSPLHF.

J is TRBJ2-7 and V is TRBV5-5; 7 nucleotides agree with TRBD1. The CDR3 covers 15 residues. CDR1 is SGHKS and CDR2 is YYEKEE in the germline V gene (reference sequence). V was pared by 4 bases and J by 3 bases, with 10 bases of the junction left unmatched. The chain's CDR3 is CASSLVGGPFYEQYF. The CDR3 nucleotides are TGTGCCAGCAGCCTAGTAGGGGGCCCTTTCTACGAGCAGTACTTC.

Only a few counts were recorded for this clonotype. This chain connects TRBV14 to TRBJ2-7; D unclear. The CDR3 covers 14 residues. CDR1 and CDR2 (germline): SGHDN, FVKESK. The germline V and J ends were trimmed by 3 bases and 0 bases, with 9 bases remaining between them. The CDR3 DNA reads TGTGCCAGCAGCCAGGGGTCACCCTCCTACGAGCAGTACTTC. The encoded protein is CASSQGSPSYEQYF.

The CDR3 region has the DNA TGTGCCAGCAGAGGGGACAGCAATGAGCAGTTCTTC. Its protein product is CASRGDSNEQFF. The chain links TRBV2 to TRBJ2-1, with 7 bases aligning to TRBD1. V lost 6 bases and J lost 6; bases outside the gene matches: 2. The germline CDR1 and CDR2 sequences are SNHLY and FYNNEI. The CDR3 extends over 12 amino acids.

This clonotype was observed a few times. The CDR3 sequence is CASNPGGLNTIYF. CDR3 nucleotide sequence: TGTGCCAGTAATCCAGGGGGCCTAAACACCATATATTTT. This sequence joins TRBV19 and TRBJ1-3; 8 positions match TRBD1. The CDR3 contains 13 residues. Germline lookup yields CDR1 LNHDA and CDR2 SQIVND (reference sequence). V gave up 7 bases and J gave up 6 bases; unmatched junction bases: 5.

The chain carries TRBV9 and TRBJ2-2; D unresolved. This CDR3 has 13 residues. Germline assignment: CDR1 SGDLS and CDR2 YYNGEE. The V and J ends lost 4 bases and 8 bases respectively, with 12 bases between them. CDR3: CASSQKLLGELFF. For the CDR3, the DNA is TGTGCCAGCAGCCAGAAACTGTTGGGGGAGCTGTTTTTT.

The chain has TRBV28 and TRBJ2-2, with TRBD1 matching over 10 bases. Germline V lookup: CDR1 MDHEN, CDR2 SYDVKM. Trimming cost V 3 bases and J 5 bases; bases outside gene matches: 15. The length of the CDR3 is 19 residues. The CDR3 region has the DNA TGTGCCAGCAGTTTTTATCCGCTACCGGGACAGGGGCGAACCGGGGAGCTGTTTTTT. This encodes CASSFYPLPGQGRTGELFF.